The clone carrying this T cell receptor beta chain came up a few times. The isolated RNA, all of it, was reverse transcribed, so expressed TCRB transcripts were what got sequenced. Mean read depth for naive, central memory and regulatory T cell samples was about 3.6 million reads. Only in-frame clones appear in the TCRdb table, and some are missing; sequencing was by immunoSEQ multiplex PCR. The table includes under 450,000 clones, approximately 13% detected once. The record originates from a study of beta chain features in type 1 diabetes. In total, each donor contributed a single heparinised blood draw that averaged about 120 mL. This sequence was found in a man aged 30-40 years in good health. Sequenced: naive CD4+ T cells from blood.

CDR3 sequence (DNA): TGTGCCAGCAGCCTTCAGACAGGTCCCCAAGAGACCCAGTACTTC. This gives the protein CASSLQTGPQETQYF. This sequence joins TRBV7-9 and TRBJ2-5; D is perhaps TRBD1 (6 bases). Germline CDR1 is SEHNR and CDR2 is FQNEAQ (reference sequence). Trimming removed 5 bases at V and 1 base at J, with 14 bases between. The CDR3 has 15 amino acids.